The present T cell receptor beta chain was sequenced within a study of T cell changes during pregnancy in multiple sclerosis. Clones were sequenced by immunoSEQ multiplex PCR, and TCRdb holds only the in-frame ones, with some missing. The table lists approximately 22,000 clones, about 82% of them singletons. Germline assignment: CDR1 MGHRA and CDR2 YSYEKL. J gave up 2 bases and V 4 bases, and 9 bases lay outside the gene matches. The CDR3 consists of 16 residues. This chain links TRBV4-1 with TRBJ2-7; TRBD2 matches at 9 bases. The source material was CD8+ T cells from peripheral blood mononuclear cells, sampled in the first trimester of pregnancy. The sequence came from a female donor in good health, enrolled as a control in a pregnancy study. For the CDR3, the DNA is TGCGCCAGCAGCCCCACCCGGACTAGCGAGGCCTACGAGCAGTACTTC. Residues: CASSPTRTSEAYEQYF.